The next 32 T cell receptor beta chains were all read from a single sample in a study of cytomegalovirus exposure and HLA in healthy donors. The PCR made use of 60 Vbeta and 13 Jbeta primers. Libraries were prepared by immunoSEQ multiplex PCR; TCRdb keeps only in-frame clonotypes and omits some of them. Of some 120,000 clones in the sample, 80% were seen once. The specimen sequenced was PBMCs. These receptor sequences come from a man aged 30 to 39 in good health and CMV-seronegative.

This clone showed up just a few times. The chain links TRBV28 to TRBJ2-3, with D unclear. The CDR3 has 12 amino acids. The V gene's germline CDR1 is MDHEN and CDR2 SYDVKM. CDR3 DNA: TGTGTGGCACCGCGGATCACAGATACGCAGTATTTT. Translation: CVAPRITDTQYF.

In the case of this clone: Other DNA sequences within the sample encode an identical CDR3. The J gene is TRBJ2-7, the V gene TRBV5-4, with TRBD1 matching 11 bases. This CDR3 has 14 residues. Germline CDR1 and CDR2: SGHNT and YYREEE (reference sequence). J was trimmed by 3 bases and V by 3 bases; bases with no gene match: 2. The CDR3 reads CASSSGTGGYEQYF. The DNA of the CDR3 is TGTGCCAGCAGCTCGGGGACAGGGGGCTACGAGCAGTACTTC. Combining the CDR3 with reference TRBV5-4 and TRBJ2-7 gives the whole variable domain ETGVTQSPTHLIKTRGQQVTLRCSSQSGHNTVSWYQQALGQGPQFIFQYYREEENGRGNFPPRFSGLQFPNYSSELNVNALELDDSALYLCASSSGTGGYEQYFGPGTRLTVT.

This rearrangement joins TRBV5-1 to TRBJ2-7; 7 nucleotides align to TRBD1. The J segment lost 5 bases and the V segment lost 3 bases, leaving 2 bases of the junction unmatched. CDR3 length: 12 residues. Germline CDR1 and CDR2: SGHRS and YFSETQ. DNA of the CDR3: TGCGCCAGCAGCTGGCAGGGGGACGAGCAGTACTTC. Protein sequence: CASSWQGDEQYF. Combining the CDR3 with reference TRBV5-1 and TRBJ2-7 gives the whole variable domain KAGVTQTPRYLIKTRGQQVTLSCSPISGHRSVSWYQQTPGQGLQFLFEYFSETQRNKGNFPGRFSGRQFSNSRSEMNVSTLELGDSALYLCASSWQGDEQYFGPGTRLTVT.

J is TRBJ2-1 and V is TRBV7-9; D possibly corresponds to TRBD2 (6 bases). The CDR3 covers 15 residues. Trimming took off 3 bases at V and 2 bases at J, with 11 bases between the two ends. Looked up from germline, CDR1 is SEHNR and CDR2 is FQNEAQ (reference sequence). The CDR3: CASSFEGRPYNEQFF. CDR3 bases: TGTGCCAGCAGCTTTGAGGGGAGGCCCTACAATGAGCAGTTCTTC.

This clone was picked up a small number of times. This chain connects TRBV5-8 to TRBJ1-1; unclear D gene. Germline assignment: CDR1 SGHTS and CDR2 YDEGEE. This CDR3 has 12 residues. Trimming took off 1 base at V and 8 bases at J, with 9 bases between the two ends. The CDR3 is CASSLIPVEAFF. As DNA, the CDR3 is TGTGCCAGCAGCTTGATTCCGGTAGAAGCTTTCTTT.

CDR3 region: CASSQDPGPADTQYF. The CDR3 DNA reads as TGCGCCAGCAGCCAAGACCCGGGTCCCGCAGATACGCAGTATTTT. The chain is built from TRBV4-1 and TRBJ2-3; D remains ambiguous. Germline CDR1 is MGHRA and CDR2 is YSYEKL. CDR3 length equals 15 residues. V was cut by 0 bases and J by 4 bases, with 11 bases left in between.

The rearrangement uses TRBV28 and TRBJ1-3, with D uncertain. Per the germline V gene, CDR1 is MDHEN and CDR2 is SYDVKM. V was shortened by 6 bases and J by 0 bases, with 15 bases between the two germline ends. The CDR3 length is 16 residues. The CDR3 DNA reads as TGTGCCAGCAGAGGACGAGCGGGCGCCTCTGGAAACACCATATATTTT. Protein product: CASRGRAGASGNTIYF.

The DNA for the CDR3 is TGTGCCAGCAGTGACGACTTGAGGGCGCAGTATTTT. It is translated as CASSDDLRAQYF. The gene calls are TRBV2 and TRBJ2-3; D may be TRBD2 (5 bases). Germline V CDR1 and CDR2: SNHLY, FYNNEI. The length of the CDR3 is 12 residues. V dropped 3 bases and J dropped 10 bases, with 11 bases sitting between them.

The rearrangement links TRBV18 to TRBJ1-6; 10 nucleotides match TRBD1. The trim removed 2 bases at V and 9 bases at J, leaving 4 bases unmatched. Germline V CDR1 and CDR2: KGHSH, LQKENI. The CDR3 is 15 residues long. The CDR3 region is CASSPVRTGGSPLHF. Written as DNA, the CDR3 is TGTGCCAGCTCACCAGTCCGGACAGGGGGTTCACCCCTCCACTTT.

The sample holds one count of this clone. The gene calls are TRBV4-2 and TRBJ2-7, with no clear D. Germline values: CDR1 LGHNA, CDR2 YNFKEQ. This CDR3 is 15 amino acids long. The V end lost 0 bases, the J end lost 3 bases, and 12 bases lay between the germline ends. The CDR3 is CASSQDQQIGYEQYF. CDR3 DNA sequence: TGTGCCAGCAGCCAAGATCAACAGATCGGCTACGAGCAGTACTTC.

Points on this clone: In the same sample, other DNA sequences code for this CDR3. The chain combines TRBV28 with TRBJ1-2, with no clear D. The ends were cut back, 6 bases at V and 4 bases at J, with 9 bases in the middle. Germline V gene lookup returns CDR1 MDHEN and CDR2 SYDVKM. CDR3 size: 12 residues. CDR3 sequence: CASRSRGYGYTF. The CDR3 bases are TGTGCCAGCAGGAGCCGGGGCTATGGCTACACCTTC.

This clone was seen a handful of times. The J gene is TRBJ1-2, the V gene TRBV7-9; 7 nucleotides match TRBD1. The CDR3 length is 13 residues. CDR1 is SEHNR, CDR2 FQNEAQ, per germline (reference sequence). V lost 5 bases and J lost 8; bases outside the gene matches: 8. CDR3 loop: CASSPPGTVGYTF. The CDR3 nucleotides read TGTGCCAGCAGCCCCCCGGGGACAGTCGGCTACACCTTC.

This chain uses TRBV30 with TRBJ2-7; TRBD2 matches at 14 bases. Germline V lookup: CDR1 GTSNPN, CDR2 SVGIG (reference sequence). The CDR3 loop spans 18 amino acids. V shed 5 bases and J 1 base; nucleotides not matched to a gene: 13. Here the CDR3 reads CAWATHGTSGSFSYEQYF. The CDR3 region has the DNA TGTGCCTGGGCCACACACGGGACTAGCGGGAGTTTTTCCTACGAGCAGTACTTC.

The V gene is TRBV12-5, the J gene TRBJ2-3, with 7 bases identical to TRBD1. The germline gives CDR1 LGHNT, CDR2 FRNRAP. The V gene end was trimmed by 3 bases and the J gene end by 3 bases; junction bases not matched to a gene: 6. The length of the CDR3 is 15 residues. For the CDR3, the DNA is TGTGCTAGTGGTTTCGTTAGGACAGGAACAGATACGCAGTATTTT. Translation gives CASGFVRTGTDTQYF.

The V gene is TRBV28, the J gene TRBJ1-5; a weak D match, TRBD1 (5 bases). The CDR3 runs 14 residues. CDR1 MDHEN and CDR2 SYDVKM come from the germline V gene. V was pared by 8 bases and J by 2 bases, with 13 bases between. The chain's CDR3 is CASWGGVRNQPQHF. In DNA form, the CDR3 reads TGTGCCAGCTGGGGAGGGGTCCGCAATCAGCCCCAGCATTTT.

The chain carries TRBV28 and TRBJ2-7; 10 positions agree with TRBD2. This CDR3 is 15 amino acids long. With 3 bases clipped from V and 3 bases from J, the junction kept 5 bases outside the gene matches. The germline V gene encodes CDR1 MDHEN and CDR2 SYDVKM. CDR3: CASSLQSGGDYEQYF. The CDR3 DNA reads TGTGCCAGCAGTTTGCAAAGCGGGGGGGACTACGAGCAGTACTTC.

V and J are TRBV7-9 and TRBJ2-7, with a weak D call TRBD2 (6 bases). V was pared by 5 bases and J by 3 bases, with 20 bases between. Germline V CDR1 and CDR2: SEHNR, FQNEAQ (reference sequence). The CDR3 is 16 amino acids. Here the CDR3 DNA reads TGTGCCAGCAGCGCCTTAGGGGACTCGCGGGACTACGAGCAGTACTTC. The encoded protein is CASSALGDSRDYEQYF.

The J gene is TRBJ1-3, the V gene TRBV19; tentatively, D is TRBD1 (6 bases). Germline CDR1 is LNHDA and CDR2 is SQIVND (reference sequence). The CDR3 extends over 15 amino acids. Trimming took off 7 bases at V and 0 bases at J, with 13 bases between the two ends. Written as DNA, the CDR3 is TGTGCCAGTACGGACAGTCCGAACTCTGGAAACACCATATATTTT. Translated: CASTDSPNSGNTIYF.

The chain has TRBV28 and TRBJ2-5; 9 positions agree with TRBD2. Germline-derived CDR1 and CDR2 are MDHEN and SYDVKM. V lost 4 bases, J lost 4 bases, and 7 bases stayed unmatched. The CDR3 contains 15 residues. CDR3 amino acids: CASSSRGGLLETQYF. The DNA for the CDR3 is TGTGCCAGCAGTTCGCGGGGGGGCCTTTTAGAGACCCAGTACTTC. The full variable domain, its missing parts supplied by reference TRBV28 and TRBJ2-5, is DVKVTQSSRYLVKRTGEKVFLECVQDMDHENMFWYRQDPGLGLRLIYFSYDVKMKEKGDIPEGYSVSREKKERFSLILESASTNQTSMYLCASSSRGGLLETQYFGPGTRLLVL.

The chain links TRBV27 to TRBJ2-3, with TRBD2 matching over 8 bases. The length of the CDR3 is 15 residues. After removal of 1 base from V and 2 bases from J, the junction contained 2 bases not matched to a gene. Germline CDR1 reads MNHEY; CDR2 reads SMNVEV (reference sequence). CDR3 in amino acids: CASSLFGGDTDTQYF. CDR3 DNA: TGTGCCAGCAGTTTATTCGGGGGGGACACAGATACGCAGTATTTT.

The genes are TRBV19 and TRBJ1-6; a weak D match, TRBD1 (5 bases). Germline V lookup: CDR1 LNHDA, CDR2 SQIVND (reference sequence). There are 15 residues in the CDR3. Trimming removed 4 bases at V and 7 bases at J, with 14 bases between. CDR3 bases: TGTGCCAGTAGTAGATTCGTCAGGGTGAATTCACCCCTCCACTTT. This codes for CASSRFVRVNSPLHF.

The sample holds a few counts of this clone. The V gene is TRBV7-8, the J gene TRBJ2-2; 7 bases are shared with TRBD1. V was pared by 5 bases and J by 7 bases, with 16 bases of the junction left unmatched. There are 17 residues in the CDR3. Germline CDR1 and CDR2: SGHVS and FQNEAQ. This CDR3 reads CASSPPIRDSKIGELFF. The DNA for the CDR3 is TGTGCCAGCAGCCCACCTATCCGGGACAGTAAGATCGGGGAGCTGTTTTTT.

This clone is a singleton in its sample. V and J are TRBV27 and TRBJ1-3, with D possibly TRBD1 on 5 matching bases. The CDR3 consists of 15 residues. CDR1 and CDR2 from the germline V gene are MNHEY and SMNVEV (reference sequence). Trimming took off 2 bases at V and 2 bases at J, with 10 bases between the two ends. CDR3 DNA: TGTGCCAGCAGTTTAAGGGGATCGACTGGAAACACCATATATTTT. Its protein is CASSLRGSTGNTIYF.

This rearrangement joins TRBV4-1 to TRBJ2-3, with D unresolved. Germline assignment: CDR1 MGHRA and CDR2 YSYEKL. Trimming left V 5 bases short and J 6 bases short, with 9 bases between. The CDR3 is 12 amino acids. Here the CDR3 reads CASSGIADTQYF. For the CDR3, the DNA is TGCGCCAGCAGCGGTATCGCGGATACGCAGTATTTT.

V and J are TRBV19 and TRBJ2-1; a possible D gene is TRBD1 (5 bases). V shed 5 bases and J shed 5 bases, with 13 bases lying between them. The CDR3 covers 14 residues. Germline V gives CDR1 LNHDA, CDR2 SQIVND (reference sequence). In nucleotides, the CDR3 is TGTGCCAGTAGTCCGCCAGGGTCCCACAATGAGCAGTTCTTC. This codes for CASSPPGSHNEQFF.

This chain uses TRBV7-2 with TRBJ1-6; TRBD1 aligns across 7 bases. This CDR3 is built from 15 residues. The germline CDR1 and CDR2 sequences are SGHTA and FQGNSA. The V gene end was trimmed by 9 bases and the J gene end by 5 bases; junction bases not matched to a gene: 10. CDR3 sequence reads: CARSNTGQHNSPLHF. The CDR3 DNA reads TGTGCCAGAAGCAACACGGGACAGCATAATTCACCCCTCCACTTT.

This clone occurred once. This chain links TRBV5-1 with TRBJ2-1, with TRBD1 matching 10 bases. The V gene end was trimmed by 1 base and the J gene end by 8 bases; junction bases not matched to a gene: 12. The CDR3 extends over 17 amino acids. Germline CDR1 and CDR2: SGHRS and YFSETQ. The CDR3 is CASSLPPRQGAGDEQFF. The CDR3 coding sequence is TGCGCCAGCAGCTTGCCTCCCCGACAGGGGGCGGGGGATGAGCAGTTCTTC.

This clone was found many times. The chain couples TRBV28 to TRBJ1-5, with D possibly TRBD1 on 5 matching bases. Between the trimmed V and J ends, which lost 6 bases and 0 bases, there was a span of 18 bases. CDR1 and CDR2 from the germline V gene are MDHEN and SYDVKM. CDR3 length: 17 residues. DNA of the CDR3: TGTGCCAGCAGCACCAACCAGGGTGCCTATAGCAATCAGCCCCAGCATTTT. Translating it yields CASSTNQGAYSNQPQHF.

The V gene is TRBV29-1, the J gene TRBJ2-1, with 10 bases identical to TRBD1. The V segment lost 3 bases and the J segment 3 bases; nucleotides outside the gene matches: 2. Germline lookup yields CDR1 SQVTM and CDR2 ANQGSEA. The CDR3 has 14 amino acids. CDR3 protein: CSVDGDRGYNEQFF. In DNA, the CDR3 is TGCAGCGTTGACGGGGACAGGGGCTACAATGAGCAGTTCTTC.

This chain joins TRBV4-3 and TRBJ2-7; TRBD1 might be the D (5 bases). In germline, CDR1 is LGHNA, CDR2 YSLEER. V shed 2 bases and J shed 5 bases, with 10 bases lying between them. CDR3 length: 13 residues. CDR3 residues: CASSQQGIDEQYF. CDR3 nucleotide sequence: TGCGCCAGCAGCCAACAGGGTATAGACGAGCAGTACTTC.

The J gene is TRBJ1-2, the V gene TRBV5-4; TRBD1 matches at 7 bases. Germline-derived CDR1 and CDR2 are SGHNT and YYREEE (reference sequence). The CDR3 has 13 residues. V lost 7 bases to trimming and J lost 4 bases; unmatched junction nucleotides: 7. As DNA, the CDR3 is TGTGCCAGCCTGCTACAGGGGACCTATGGCTACACCTTC. Its protein is CASLLQGTYGYTF.

The V and J genes are TRBV11-1 and TRBJ2-3; D may be TRBD1 (5 bases). Trimming left V 4 bases short and J 4 bases short, with 12 bases between. Germline CDR1 and CDR2: SGHAT and FQDESV (reference sequence). There are 14 residues in the CDR3. CDR3 DNA: TGTGCCAGCAGCTCCAGGGCCTCTGCAGATACGCAGTATTTT. Amino acids: CASSSRASADTQYF.